This TCR beta chain was retrieved from a study of cytomegalovirus exposure and HLA in healthy donors. Study in general: The same platform as the roughly 630 first-cohort repertoires was used for the 120 validation repertoires, a later analysis reported.

J lost 6 bases, V lost 7 bases, and 15 bases had no gene match. The CDR3 runs 17 residues. Germline assignment: CDR1 SGHRS and CDR2 YFSETQ. Produced via immunoSEQ multiplex PCR; TCRdb's table is partial and in-frame only. In the table there are tens of thousands of clones, 90% of which are singletons. While the first cohort had about 610 subjects, the donors belonged to the separate validation cohort of 100 to 150 subjects. The sequenced sample was PBMCs. The rearrangement joins TRBV5-1 to TRBJ2-2; 10 bases match TRBD2. This TCR was sampled from a man aged 18-30 years in good health and CMV-seronegative. CDR3 in DNA: TGCGCCAGCGGGGTTTTGGGGCTAGCGGGAGTCGCCGGGGAGCTGTTTTTT. It translates to CASGVLGLAGVAGELFF.